What follows are 13 T cell receptor beta chains derived from one specimen sequenced in a study of blood T cell repertoires in COVID-19 (dated by TCRdb to the early 2020s). The library came from the immunoSEQ multiplex PCR assay. TCRdb holds this immuneACCESS table with in-frame rearrangements only. Some clones are missing; in checked studies, unresolved V genes explain under half, and the rest has no known cause. The sample records around 85,000 clones, 87% of which are singletons. Of the sample, 5% to 5.5% falls within the top ten clones. Sequenced sample: peripheral blood. The receptors were gathered from a man aged 55 to 70 with acute or convalescent COVID-19.

This chain joins TRBV3-1 (or the pseudogene TRBV3-2) and TRBJ2-7; maybe TRBD1 (6 bases). This CDR3 comprises 16 residues. V lost 4 bases and J 3 bases, leaving 19 bases between the germline ends. Germline loops: CDR1 LGHDT, CDR2 YNNKEL (reference sequence). CDR3 nucleotides: TGTGCCAGCAGCCTTCAGACAGGCCTGACGGGCTACGAGCAGTACTTC. As protein: CASSLQTGLTGYEQYF.

The gene calls are TRBV18 and TRBJ2-7; 12 nucleotides align to TRBD2. V trimming: 3 bases; J trimming: 7 bases; junction bases outside the gene matches: 13. This CDR3 has 17 residues. Germline V gene data show CDR1 as KGHSH and CDR2 as LQKENI. In nucleotides, the CDR3 is TGTGCCAGCTCACCTTCAGCACTAGCGGGGGGCCTCTTGGAGCAGTACTTC. Translated: CASSPSALAGGLLEQYF.

This chain uses TRBV4-3 with TRBJ2-2, with D unresolved. The CDR3 has 15 amino acids. Germline CDR1 LGHNA, CDR2 YSLEER. V lost 0 bases and J 0 bases, leaving 5 bases between the germline ends. Here the CDR3 reads CASSQDGANTGELFF. In DNA form, the CDR3 reads TGCGCCAGCAGCCAAGATGGAGCGAACACCGGGGAGCTGTTTTTT.

The genes are TRBV19 and TRBJ1-3, with 7 bases matching TRBD1. CDR1 is LNHDA, CDR2 SQIVND, per germline (reference sequence). The CDR3 totals 14 residues. Trimming took 7 bases from V and 3 from J; bases not matched to a gene: 6. The CDR3, as DNA: TGTGCCAGTACTCCTACAGGGGATGGAAACACCATATATTTT. Amino acids: CASTPTGDGNTIYF.

The rearrangement links TRBV18 to TRBJ1-5, with TRBD1 identical over 7 bases. The germline gives CDR1 KGHSH, CDR2 LQKENI. The junction had 14 bases not matched to a gene; V was cut back by 2 bases and J by 7 bases. The CDR3 has 17 amino acids. The DNA of the CDR3 is TGTGCCAGCTCACCAACCGGGGCAGGGGGTGGCGGCCAGCCCCAGCATTTT. Translating it yields CASSPTGAGGGGQPQHF.

The chain carries TRBV5-8 and TRBJ2-3, with 8 positions matching TRBD2. This CDR3 contains 13 residues. V was clipped by 3 bases and J by 8 bases; unmatched bases: 5. Germline V gene data show CDR1 as SGHTS and CDR2 as YDEGEE. The CDR3 reads CASSSPGRATQYF. The CDR3 coding sequence is TGTGCCAGCAGCTCCCCCGGGAGGGCTACGCAGTATTTT. Full variable domain (remainder filled in from reference TRBV5-8 and TRBJ2-3): EAGVTQSPTHLIKTRGQQATLRCSPISGHTSVYWYQQALGLGLQFLLWYDEGEERNRGNFPPRFSGRQFPNYSSELNVNALELEDSALYLCASSSPGRATQYFGPGTRLTVL.

This chain connects TRBV6-1 to TRBJ2-7; TRBD1 matches at 10 bases. The J segment lost 3 bases and the V segment lost 1 base, leaving 6 bases of the junction unmatched. From germline, CDR1 is MNHNS and CDR2 SASEGT. The CDR3 has 16 residues. CDR3 amino acids: CASSEGWTGGRYEQYF. CDR3 bases: TGTGCCAGCAGTGAAGGGTGGACAGGGGGGCGCTACGAGCAGTACTTC.

CDR3: CASSYKWGGDTQYF. The CDR3 DNA reads as TGTGCCAGCAGTTACAAATGGGGGGGAGATACGCAGTATTTT. The chain recombines TRBV6-5 with TRBJ2-3, with 7 bases aligning to TRBD2. CDR1 and CDR2 (germline): MNHEY, SVGAGI. The CDR3 spans 14 residues. Trimming took 2 bases from V and 5 from J; bases not matched to a gene: 4.

The chain uses TRBV6-4 and TRBJ1-1; D is perhaps TRBD1 (6 bases). V was cut by 6 bases and J by 4 bases, with 15 bases left in between. Germline CDR1 MRHNA, CDR2 SNTAGT. The CDR3 sequence is 14 residues long. CDR3 region: CASSSTGSITEAFF. The DNA of the CDR3 is TGTGCCAGCAGCAGCACAGGGTCAATCACTGAAGCTTTCTTT.

The rearrangement uses TRBV5-6 and TRBJ1-2; no reliable D call. Looked up from germline, CDR1 is SGHDT and CDR2 is YYEEEE. This CDR3 is built from 14 residues. V dropped 4 bases and J dropped 4 bases, with 14 bases sitting between them. The CDR3: CASSDVALPYGYTF. The CDR3 bases are TGTGCCAGCAGCGATGTGGCCCTCCCCTATGGCTACACCTTC. The whole variable domain, remainder taken from reference TRBV5-6 and TRBJ1-2, is DAGVTQSPTHLIKTRGQQVTLRCSPKSGHDTVSWYQQALGQGPQFIFQYYEEEERQRGNFPDRFSGHQFPNYSSELNVNALLLGDSALYLCASSDVALPYGYTFGSGTRLTVV.

Here the CDR3 reads CSVALTGGNTEAFF. CDR3 coding DNA: TGCAGCGTTGCCCTGACAGGAGGTAACACTGAAGCTTTCTTT. V and J are TRBV29-1 and TRBJ1-1, with a weak D call TRBD1 (6 bases). Germline assignment: CDR1 SQVTM and CDR2 ANQGSEA. Trimming removed 4 bases from V and 2 bases from J, with 14 bases in between. This CDR3 region has 14 residues.

The V gene is TRBV25-1, the J gene TRBJ1-4; no reliable D call. V lost 3 bases and J 8 bases, leaving 25 bases between the germline ends. CDR3 length: 18 amino acids. Germline V gene data show CDR1 as MGHDK and CDR2 as SYGVNS. The CDR3 spells CASSDEPSWGGFREKLFF. The CDR3 coding sequence is TGTGCCAGCAGTGATGAGCCCTCGTGGGGAGGGTTTCGAGAAAAACTGTTTTTT.

J is TRBJ1-1 and V is TRBV6-5; 8 bases are a match to TRBD1. J was trimmed by 10 bases and V by 7 bases; bases with no gene match: 11. CDR3 size: 13 residues. Germline CDR1 and CDR2: MNHEY and SVGAGI. In DNA, the CDR3 is TGTGCCAGCACCCCGACAGGGGAAAAGGGAGCTTTCTTT. It is translated as CASTPTGEKGAFF.